What follows are 15 T cell receptor beta chains derived from one specimen sequenced in a study of T cell responses to AZD1222 COVID-19 vaccine. Clones were sequenced by immunoSEQ multiplex PCR, and TCRdb holds only the in-frame ones, with some missing. The sample has about 120,000 clones, 80% to 90% seen once. This sample comprised peripheral blood, obtained on day 0 of AZD1222 vaccination. The receptors derive from an adult in good health.

This rearrangement joins TRBV7-3 to TRBJ2-3; perhaps TRBD1 as D (6 bases). V lost 7 bases and J 5 bases, leaving 19 bases between the germline ends. CDR1 is SGHTA and CDR2 is FQGTGA in the germline V gene. The CDR3 covers 15 residues. The CDR3 region has the DNA TGTGCCAGCATCGACCGATACAGGGTTCTAGATACGCAGTATTTT. Translated, it gives CASIDRYRVLDTQYF.

The chain joins TRBV19 to TRBJ2-7, with D uncertain. V lost 3 bases, J lost 4 bases, and 19 bases lay in between. CDR3 length: 16 residues. Germline V gene data show CDR1 as LNHDA and CDR2 as SQIVND (reference sequence). The CDR3 DNA reads as TGTGCCAGTAGTATGGGTCAGGATCGTTCTGTTTACGAGCAGTACTTC. Translated, it gives CASSMGQDRSVYEQYF.

This chain uses TRBV4-2 with TRBJ1-2; TRBD1 is a possible D gene (5 bases). The CDR3 spans 16 residues. V lost 0 bases to trimming and J lost 6 bases, with 17 bases between them. CDR1 is LGHNA and CDR2 is YNFKEQ in the germline V gene. CDR3 in amino acids: CASSQDTQGRQDGYTF. The CDR3 coding sequence is TGTGCCAGCAGCCAAGATACTCAGGGTCGGCAGGATGGCTACACCTTC.

The rearrangement links TRBV2 to TRBJ2-7; D not resolved. Germline V CDR1 and CDR2: SNHLY, FYNNEI. Trimming removed 2 bases at V and 6 bases at J, with 8 bases between. The CDR3 spans 12 residues. CDR3 nucleotides: TGTGCCAGCAGTGAAACAAGGGTCGAGCAGTACTTC. Translation: CASSETRVEQYF.

This clone was counted only a few times. This rearrangement joins TRBV28 to TRBJ1-6; D not certain. Germline loops: CDR1 MDHEN, CDR2 SYDVKM. V lost 6 bases, J lost 5 bases, and 8 bases lay in between. The CDR3 has 13 residues. CDR3 in DNA: TGTGCCAGCAGCATTCTAGATAATTCACCCCTCCACTTT. Translation gives CASSILDNSPLHF. Full variable domain (remainder filled in from reference TRBV28 and TRBJ1-6): DVKVTQSSRYLVKRTGEKVFLECVQDMDHENMFWYRQDPGLGLRLIYFSYDVKMKEKGDIPEGYSVSREKKERFSLILESASTNQTSMYLCASSILDNSPLHFGNGTRLTVT.

The chain has TRBV6-2 or TRBV6-3 and TRBJ2-1, with TRBD1 as a possible D gene (6 bases). V was trimmed by 4 bases and J by 2 bases, leaving 9 bases between them. Germline V CDR1 and CDR2: MNHEY, SVGEGT. The CDR3 has 14 amino acids. CDR3 protein: CASSFRGTYNEQFF. CDR3 nucleotide sequence: TGTGCCAGCAGTTTCAGGGGAACCTACAATGAGCAGTTCTTC.

J is TRBJ1-2 and V is TRBV6-2 or TRBV6-3; D perhaps matches TRBD1 (5 bases). The CDR3 consists of 12 residues. The V gene's germline CDR1 is MNHEY and CDR2 SVGEGT. The V end was cut by 5 bases, the J end by 8 bases, with 12 bases between. The CDR3 nucleotides are TGTGCCAGCAGTACCGGGACTCTCGGCTACACCTTC. It specifies CASSTGTLGYTF.

This chain links TRBV19 with TRBJ1-5; D is undetermined. Germline V lookup: CDR1 LNHDA, CDR2 SQIVND (reference sequence). The CDR3 extends over 15 amino acids. V shed 3 bases and J shed 9 bases, with 18 bases lying between them. The CDR3: CASSMSTAGAGPQHF. For the CDR3, the DNA is TGTGCCAGTAGTATGTCGACCGCGGGCGCCGGGCCCCAGCATTTT.

The table lists this clone with a few counts. DNA for the CDR3: TGTGCCAGCAGCTTAGTTGGGGGGACCAATCAGCCCCAGCATTTT. Encoded protein: CASSLVGGTNQPQHF. The rearrangement uses TRBV7-2 and TRBJ1-5; TRBD1 might be the D (5 bases). The CDR3 is 15 residues long. Germline V lookup: CDR1 SGHTA, CDR2 FQGNSA. Trimming removed 1 base from V and 3 bases from J, with 10 bases in between.

This clone was detected once. This chain links TRBV5-1 with TRBJ1-1, with D unclear. Trimming took 0 bases from V and 0 from J, leaving 6 bases between them. Germline lookup yields CDR1 SGHRS and CDR2 YFSETQ. The CDR3 extends over 14 amino acids. CDR3 protein: CASSLGSLNTEAFF. The CDR3 DNA follows: TGCGCCAGCAGCTTGGGGAGCCTGAACACTGAAGCTTTCTTT. Complete variable domain (other parts from reference TRBV5-1 and TRBJ1-1): KAGVTQTPRYLIKTRGQQVTLSCSPISGHRSVSWYQQTPGQGLQFLFEYFSETQRNKGNFPGRFSGRQFSNSRSEMNVSTLELGDSALYLCASSLGSLNTEAFFGQGTRLTVV.

The V and J genes are TRBV18 and TRBJ1-2, with D possibly being TRBD1 (6 bases). V was cut by 3 bases and J by 4 bases, with 18 bases left in between. Germline V gene data show CDR1 as KGHSH and CDR2 as LQKENI. There are 16 residues in the CDR3. The DNA for the CDR3 is TGTGCCAGCTCACCGTCGAGACAGGCCTTTGTCTATGGCTACACCTTC. It encodes CASSPSRQAFVYGYTF.

This clone has just a few counts. V and J are TRBV13 and TRBJ1-2; 7 bases fit TRBD1. Germline values: CDR1 PRHDT, CDR2 FYEKMQ (reference sequence). The V segment lost 2 bases and the J segment 0 bases; nucleotides outside the gene matches: 6. The CDR3 spans 16 residues. CDR3 nucleotide sequence: TGTGCCAGCAGCTTAAACCAGGGACAGTCTAACTATGGCTACACCTTC. Protein product: CASSLNQGQSNYGYTF.

Only one count was recorded for this clone. The chain employs TRBV11-2 and TRBJ2-7; 9 nucleotides line up with TRBD2. V shed 4 bases, J shed 3 bases, and the junction held 7 bases outside the gene matches. The CDR3 has 15 residues. Germline-derived CDR1 and CDR2 are SGHAT and FQNNGV. CDR3 in amino acids: CASSSRLADIYEQYF. CDR3 sequence (DNA): TGTGCCAGCAGCTCCCGACTAGCGGATATCTACGAGCAGTACTTC.

As concerns this clone: Additional DNA sequences in this sample encode the identical CDR3. This sequence joins TRBV28 and TRBJ1-5, with 10 bases that match TRBD1. The CDR3 contains 14 residues. Per germline, CDR1 MDHEN and CDR2 SYDVKM. Unmatched junction bases numbered 4, after V lost 5 bases and J lost 6 bases. CDR3: CASSPGQGSQPQHF. The CDR3 DNA is TGTGCCAGCAGTCCGGGACAGGGGAGTCAGCCCCAGCATTTT.

The chain couples TRBV7-2 to TRBJ1-2; 8 bases are a match to TRBD1. Germline assignment: CDR1 SGHTA and CDR2 FQGNSA. The CDR3 has 13 residues. The V and J ends lost 5 bases and 14 bases, in that order; junction bases with no gene match: 13. The CDR3: CASSRTGRPYRTF. The CDR3 DNA follows: TGTGCCAGCAGCAGGACAGGGCGGCCGTATCGGACCTTC.